Presented here are 14 T cell receptor beta chains from one specimen sequenced in a study of cytomegalovirus exposure and HLA in healthy donors. The PCR contained 60 Vbeta and 13 Jbeta primers. Sequenced by immunoSEQ multiplex PCR; TCRdb stores in-frame clones only, minus some. The data contain 100,000 to 150,000 clones, under 20% of them singletons. Input material: PBMCs. These receptor sequences come from a female donor in good health and CMV-seropositive.

Only a few counts were recorded for this clone. The rearrangement joins TRBV30 to TRBJ1-1; no clear D. The CDR3 runs to 13 residues. V lost 4 bases, J lost 5 bases, and 14 bases lay in between. The V gene's germline CDR1 is GTSNPN and CDR2 SVGIG (reference sequence). The CDR3 spells CAWNFRLDTEAFF. The CDR3 region has the DNA TGTGCCTGGAACTTTCGGCTAGATACTGAAGCTTTCTTT.

V is TRBV5-1 and J is TRBJ2-2, with TRBD1 matching 10 bases. The germline V gene encodes CDR1 SGHRS and CDR2 YFSETQ. The J segment lost 5 bases and the V segment lost 3 bases, leaving 7 bases of the junction unmatched. The CDR3 is 16 residues long. The CDR3 loop is CASSSRPGQGTGELFF. CDR3 nucleotide sequence: TGCGCCAGCAGCTCTAGGCCGGGACAGGGGACCGGGGAGCTGTTTTTT.

This clone was seen a few times. V gene TRBV10-3 combines with J gene TRBJ1-1, with a possible D match to TRBD1 (6 bases). V was clipped by 4 bases and J by 2 bases, with 14 bases between them. CDR1 and CDR2 from the germline V gene are ENHRY and SYGVKD. The CDR3 covers 15 residues. Here the CDR3 reads CAISGVLDRNTEAFF. CDR3 nucleotides: TGTGCCATCAGTGGAGTTCTGGACAGAAACACTGAAGCTTTCTTT.

The chain combines TRBV5-1 with TRBJ1-4; a weak D match, TRBD1 (6 bases). V dropped 2 bases and J dropped 0 bases, with 23 bases sitting between them. CDR3 length: 20 amino acids. The V gene's germline CDR1 is SGHRS and CDR2 YFSETQ. The CDR3 here is CASSFGRGIKDPSTNEKLFF. The CDR3 coding sequence is TGCGCCAGCAGCTTTGGTAGGGGGATAAAAGATCCCTCAACTAATGAAAAACTGTTTTTT.

Only a few counts were recorded for this clone. This chain uses TRBV5-1 with TRBJ2-7; 10 bases align to TRBD1. This CDR3 is 13 amino acids long. The ends lost 6 bases at V and 8 bases at J; junction bases unmatched: 8. Germline-derived CDR1 and CDR2 are SGHRS and YFSETQ. DNA for the CDR3: TGCGCCAGCACCACAACGACAGGGGGCAAGCAGTACTTC. It encodes CASTTTTGGKQYF.

A few counts support this clone. V usage is TRBV25-1 and J usage is TRBJ2-3; TRBD1 matches at 8 bases. Germline assignment: CDR1 MGHDK and CDR2 SYGVNS. V trimming: 8 bases; J trimming: 3 bases; junction bases outside the gene matches: 10. This CDR3 has 15 residues. The CDR3 DNA reads TGTGCCAGCGGATCCCACAGGGGGGTGACAGATACGCAGTATTTT. Amino acids: CASGSHRGVTDTQYF.

The chain combines TRBV11-2 with TRBJ2-7; 10 bases match TRBD2. The CDR3 loop spans 14 amino acids. V lost 4 bases to trimming and J lost 7 bases; unmatched junction nucleotides: 7. CDR1 is SGHAT and CDR2 is FQNNGV in the germline V gene. The CDR3 here is CASSYLAGGEEQYF. The CDR3 DNA is TGTGCCAGCAGCTACTTAGCGGGGGGCGAGGAGCAGTACTTC.

This chain uses TRBV14 with TRBJ1-2; 10 nucleotides align to TRBD1. The V and J ends lost 4 bases and 8 bases, in that order; junction bases with no gene match: 10. Germline values: CDR1 SGHDN, CDR2 FVKESK. The length of the CDR3 is 15 residues. In DNA, the CDR3 is TGTGCCAGCAGCCCACCTGGGACAGGGGTTTACGGCTACACCTTC. Its protein is CASSPPGTGVYGYTF.

This clone was counted ten times or more. DNA for the CDR3: TGTGCCAGCAGGCTATCTCCAGGCAACTCTGGAAACACCATATATTTT. This codes for CASRLSPGNSGNTIYF. The rearrangement joins TRBV7-9 to TRBJ1-3; D is unresolved. The CDR3 length is 16 residues. Germline V gives CDR1 SEHNR, CDR2 FQNEAQ (reference sequence). Trimming cost V 6 bases and J 0 bases, with 15 bases left between them.

The chain carries TRBV7-9 and TRBJ1-5; D ambiguous. Trimming cost V 2 bases and J 9 bases, with 8 bases left between them. The CDR3 totals 12 residues. CDR1 and CDR2 (germline): SEHNR, FQNEAQ (reference sequence). CDR3 bases: TGTGCCAGCAGCTTACTCCGGGGGCCCCAGCATTTT. It encodes CASSLLRGPQHF.

The rearrangement links TRBV25-1 to TRBJ2-7; 10 positions match TRBD1. The CDR3 length is 15 residues. The junction had 9 bases not matched to a gene; V was cut back by 3 bases and J by 7 bases. The V gene's germline CDR1 is MGHDK and CDR2 SYGVNS. CDR3 residues: CASSDLRGTGEEQYF. The CDR3 DNA reads TGTGCCAGCAGTGACCTAAGGGGGACAGGGGAAGAGCAGTACTTC.

This clone has just a few counts. This CDR3 reads CASSQGLRANEQFF. DNA of the CDR3: TGCGCCAGCAGCCAAGGTCTGCGGGCCAATGAGCAGTTCTTC. The genes are TRBV4-3 and TRBJ2-1; TRBD2 is a possible D gene (5 bases). Germline assignment: CDR1 LGHNA and CDR2 YSLEER. CDR3 length: 14 amino acids. Trimming took 1 base from V and 6 from J, leaving 10 bases between them.

This chain uses TRBV5-4 with TRBJ2-1, with 9 bases that match TRBD1. Trimming removed 1 base from V and 4 bases from J; junction bases left unmatched: 3. Looked up from germline, CDR1 is SGHNT and CDR2 is YYREEE (reference sequence). This CDR3 comprises 15 residues. The CDR3 spells CASSLRGQGYNEQFF. Here the CDR3 DNA reads TGTGCCAGCAGCTTGAGAGGACAGGGGTACAATGAGCAGTTCTTC.

This clone was seen a handful of times. V and J are TRBV27 and TRBJ1-3, with TRBD1 as a possible D gene (6 bases). The CDR3 is made up of 17 amino acids. V lost 2 bases and J 2 bases, leaving 16 bases between the germline ends. Germline V gene data show CDR1 as MNHEY and CDR2 as SMNVEV (reference sequence). CDR3 nucleotides: TGTGCCAGCAGTTTACGGGTCCAGGGGAGTGCTGGAAACACCATATATTTT. Protein product: CASSLRVQGSAGNTIYF.